This T cell receptor (beta chain) is from a study of T cell responses to AZD1222 COVID-19 vaccine. This clone was counted a few times. In germline, CDR1 is MRHNA, CDR2 SNTAGT. V lost 5 bases and J lost 6, with 13 bases in between. There are 14 residues in the CDR3. Clones were read by immunoSEQ multiplex PCR, and TCRdb kept only the in-frame ones, dropping some. The repertoire consists of 150,000 to 200,000 clones, with approximately 86% occurring once and the leading ten covering 0.45% to 0.55%. The clonotype originates from an adult in good health. The chain couples TRBV6-4 to TRBJ2-2; D ambiguous. The input for sequencing was peripheral blood, taken on day 0 of AZD1222 vaccination. CDR3 sequence reads: CASSPEASPGELFF. The CDR3 region has the DNA TGTGCCAGCAGTCCCGAAGCGAGTCCCGGGGAGCTGTTTTTT.